Here is one TCR beta chain with its context. This sample was taken from a study of blood T cell repertoires in COVID-19. Germline-derived CDR1 and CDR2 are MDHEN and SYDVKM. V shed 3 bases, J shed 8 bases, and the junction held 7 bases outside the gene matches. The CDR3 has 15 amino acids. Assay: immunoSEQ multiplex PCR; the TCRdb copy retains only in-frame clones and omits some. Of a few hundred thousand clones listed, about 85% are singletons. What was sequenced was PBMCs or T cells enriched from blood (not recorded which). The genes are TRBV28 and TRBJ1-4; 9 bases agree with TRBD1. The TCR sequence derives from a woman between 50 and 59 years old who had been exposed to COVID-19. CDR3 bases: TGTGCCAGCAGTTTCCCACAGGGGGCAAACGAAAAACTGTTTTTT. Encoded protein: CASSFPQGANEKLFF.